This T cell receptor (beta chain) emerged from a study of metastatic and nonmetastatic thyroid tumors. Patients had received no treatment of any kind before thyroid surgery. Germline assignment: CDR1 MDHEN and CDR2 SYDVKM. The CDR3 is 13 residues long. Trimming removed 4 bases from V and 3 bases from J, with 9 bases in between. TCRdb re-clonotyped the PCR reads through MiXCR. The repertoire holds some 90,000 clones, with around 9.2% as singletons. The chain carries TRBV28 and TRBJ2-5, with D unresolved. This sequence was found in a female donor with papillary thyroid cancer or a benign thyroid nodule (not recorded which). Some clones in this sample may be carry-over from other donors' samples. Sequencing was carried out using blood. The CDR3 loop reads CASSWAAKETQYF. The CDR3 coding sequence is TGTGCCAGCAGTTGGGCGGCAAAAGAGACCCAGTACTTC.